The T cell receptor (beta chain) under discussion was sequenced for a study of cytomegalovirus exposure and HLA in healthy donors. Study-level information: The 120 or so validation repertoires, a later analysis reported, used the same platform as the 666 first-cohort repertoires. Regarding the study as a whole: Published work reported that the classifier diagnosed cytomegalovirus status with high specificity and sensitivity.

The V and J ends lost 0 bases and 0 bases, in that order; junction bases with no gene match: 16. Germline values: CDR1 LGHNA, CDR2 YSLEER. There are 21 residues in the CDR3. With respect to this clone: Its antigen remains unknown.

Sequencing used immunoSEQ multiplex PCR; TCRdb keeps in-frame clones, though not all of them. The table includes some 56,000 clones, around 93% detected once. Sequenced input: PBMCs. The receptor's source is a young woman in good health and CMV-seropositive. The rearrangement joins TRBV4-3 to TRBJ2-1; 8 bases fit TRBD2. This CDR3 reads CASSQEYVGGGPTYSYNEQFF. The CDR3, as DNA: TGCGCCAGCAGCCAAGAATATGTAGGCGGGGGGCCAACTTACTCCTACAATGAGCAGTTCTTC.